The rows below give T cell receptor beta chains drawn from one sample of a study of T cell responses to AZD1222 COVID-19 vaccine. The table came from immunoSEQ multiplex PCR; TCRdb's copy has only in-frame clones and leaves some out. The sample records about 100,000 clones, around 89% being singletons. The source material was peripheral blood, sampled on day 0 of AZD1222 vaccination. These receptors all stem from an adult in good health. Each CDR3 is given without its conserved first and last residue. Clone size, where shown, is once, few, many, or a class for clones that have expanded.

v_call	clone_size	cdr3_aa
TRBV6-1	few	ASSSSEGGTEAF
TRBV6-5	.	ASSYSLGSRNTEAF
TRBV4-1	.	ASSQPRRGLAGGGYEQY
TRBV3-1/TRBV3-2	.	ASSRGTGVNTEAF
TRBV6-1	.	ASGTSGYYEQY
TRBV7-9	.	ASSPGSKHDNEQF
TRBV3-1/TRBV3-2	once	ASSQELNIQY
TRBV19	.	ASSRTPTTYEQY
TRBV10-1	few	ASSAETESGELF
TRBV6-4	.	ASSDSGDTDINEQF
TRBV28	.	ASSPWPRTSGSSYEQY
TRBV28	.	ASSFTRVGNTEAF
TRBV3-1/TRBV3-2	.	ASSPRPGLAGAKDNEQF
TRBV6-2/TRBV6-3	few	ASSYGAHTEAF
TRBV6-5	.	ASSFLGEAF
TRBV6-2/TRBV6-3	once	ASSYLGGRGGETQY
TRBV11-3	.	ASSPTGVGANVLT
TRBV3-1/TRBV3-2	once	ASSQGQGARGYT
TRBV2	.	ASNRQGRTEAF
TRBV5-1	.	ASSPGLAGGYEQY
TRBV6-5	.	ASRGSLNTEAF
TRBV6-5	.	ASSYSPRGKLF
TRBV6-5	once	ASSYQRTSGGDEQY
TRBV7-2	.	ASRREGQGASNQPQH
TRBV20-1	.	SASRRGHLYGYT
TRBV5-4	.	ASSVTGSGGNTEAF
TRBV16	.	ASSRDNIHNSPLH
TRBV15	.	ATSPGHSTRRDQH
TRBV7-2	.	ASNRDWVYNEQF
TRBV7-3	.	ASSLLEGEKLF
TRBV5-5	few	ASSLFRQGFYEQY
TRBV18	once	ASSPDVNEQF
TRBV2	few	ASSERGGWSYEQY
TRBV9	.	ASSAFPSEASGSSYNEQF
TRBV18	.	ASSPNRKYEQY
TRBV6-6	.	ASSYIQGEANQPQH
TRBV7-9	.	ASSLARGGRNQPQH
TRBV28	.	ASSPATYGYT
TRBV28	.	ASSRGLAGVDGETQY
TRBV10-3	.	AIRDREHSGNTIY
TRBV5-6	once	ASSLVAESYNEQF
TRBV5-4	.	ASSLTGVGSPLH
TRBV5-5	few	ASSSTGGYSSYEQY
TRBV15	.	ATSRDPLAGPYNEQF
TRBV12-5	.	ASGFLLPKRNTEAF
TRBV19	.	ASNGGYTEAF
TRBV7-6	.	ASRSGLAFTDTQY
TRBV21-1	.	ASSPRGDVFHDTQY
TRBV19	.	ASSSLSSGLNEQF
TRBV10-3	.	AISGLDTQY
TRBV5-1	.	ASSRNSVMNTGELF